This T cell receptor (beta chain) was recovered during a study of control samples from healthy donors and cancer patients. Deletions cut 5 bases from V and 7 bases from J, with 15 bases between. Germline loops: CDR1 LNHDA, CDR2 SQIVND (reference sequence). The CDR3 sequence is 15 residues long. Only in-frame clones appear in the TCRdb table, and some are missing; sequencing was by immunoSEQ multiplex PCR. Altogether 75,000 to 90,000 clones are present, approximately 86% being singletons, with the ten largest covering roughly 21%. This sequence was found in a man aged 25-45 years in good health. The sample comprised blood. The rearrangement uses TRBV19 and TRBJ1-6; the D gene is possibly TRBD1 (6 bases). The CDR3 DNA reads TGTGCCAGTAGTTATGACCGGGACAAAAATTCACCCCTCCACTTT. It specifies CASSYDRDKNSPLHF.